The rows below give T cell receptor beta chains drawn from one sample of a study of shared clonotypes between healthy human individuals. Clones were read by immunoSEQ multiplex PCR, and TCRdb kept only the in-frame ones, dropping some. Found here are 450,000 to 600,000 clones, 70% to 80% of them singletons; the top ten hold 13%. The sequenced material came from PBMCs. The receptors were sampled from a woman in her 40s in good health. Some clones in this sample may be carry-over from other donors' samples. CDR3s include the opening cysteine and the closing phenylalanine or tryptophan. Each record gives: clone size, D gene, J gene, V gene, CDR3 DNA, CDR3 protein. The D gene is left open where the match is weak. Only part of the rows carry a size: once, few, many, or a class if the clone is expanded.

>.|TRBD1|TRBJ1-2|TRBV7-8
TGTGCCAGCAGCTCCTCAGGGACAGTTTACTATGGCTACACCTTC
CASSSSGTVYYGYTF
>.|TRBD1|TRBJ2-7|TRBV28
TGTGCCAGCAAAGGGACAGGGACCTACGAGCAGTACTTC
CASKGTGTYEQYF
>.|TRBD2|TRBJ2-1|TRBV18
TGTGCCAGCTCACCTGCCGGGACTAGCGGGATAGATGAGCAGTTCTTC
CASSPAGTSGIDEQFF
>.|.|TRBJ2-1|TRBV15
TGTGCCACCAGCAGAGATGGGGTCCGGGGGAGATGGTTCTTC
CATSRDGVRGRWFF
>.|.|TRBJ1-6|TRBV10-2
TGCGCCTGCGCCGACTTCCGAGAGTGGAATTCACCCCTCCACTTT
CACADFREWNSPLHF
>.|TRBD2|TRBJ2-2|TRBV6-1
TGTGCCAGCAGTGAAGTGGGCGGGAGCACCGGGGAGCTGTTTTTT
CASSEVGGSTGELFF
>.|TRBD2|TRBJ2-5|TRBV7-2
TGTGCCAGCAGCCTCGGGGGGGATGGGGAGACCCAGTACTTC
CASSLGGDGETQYF
>.|.|TRBJ1-1|TRBV30
TGTGCCTGGAGTGTGTCGGCGAACACTGAAGCTTTCTTT
CAWSVSANTEAFF
>.|.|TRBJ1-2|TRBV7-9
TGTGCCAGCAGCTTAGGCGGGGGTAGGAACTATGGCTACACCTTC
CASSLGGGRNYGYTF
>few|.|TRBJ1-5|TRBV10-3
TGTGCCATCAGTGAACAGGGCGAATCTCAGCCCCAGCATTTT
CAISEQGESQPQHF
>.|.|TRBJ1-2|TRBV5-1
TGCGCCAGCAGCTTCTCCGGGACGGATTACTATGGCTACACCTTC
CASSFSGTDYYGYTF
>.|.|TRBJ2-1|TRBV11-2
TGTGCCAGCGCCCCGCGGCTAGGGGACAATGAGCAGTTCTTC
CASAPRLGDNEQFF
>.|.|TRBJ2-7|TRBV6-5
TGTGCCAGCAGTTTCAACAGGGAATTCGAGCAGTACTTC
CASSFNREFEQYF
>.|TRBD1|TRBJ2-2|TRBV2
TGTGCCAGCACCGGACGACAGGGAATCACCGGGGAGCTGTTTTTT
CASTGRQGITGELFF
>.|TRBD2|TRBJ2-3|TRBV10-3
TGTGCCATCAGTGAGACCCGGGACAGAGGACTAGCGGGGCTCACAGATACGCAGTATTTT
CAISETRDRGLAGLTDTQYF
>.|TRBD1|TRBJ1-2|TRBV7-9
TGTGCCAGCAGCCTCTCCCGGGACAGAGACTATGGCTACACCTTC
CASSLSRDRDYGYTF
>.|TRBD2|TRBJ2-3|TRBV6-5
TGTGCCAGCAGTTACTCGATAGGGACTAGCGTCGATACGCAGTATTTT
CASSYSIGTSVDTQYF
>.|TRBD1|TRBJ1-4|TRBV18
TGTGCCAGCTCACGATCCAGGGGGCTGAGTATTGCAACTAATGAAAAACTGTTTTTT
CASSRSRGLSIATNEKLFF
>.|TRBD1|TRBJ2-2|TRBV6-5
TGTGCCAGCAGTGAATCGGGACAGGGGCGACTGTTTTTT
CASSESGQGRLFF